One T cell receptor beta chain is described in this entry. The data are from a study of OX40 agonist ivuxolimab in advanced cancers. On the study more broadly: With ivuxolimab, an agonistic anti-OX40 (CD134) antibody, patients were treated. A partial response was reached by three patients: one with hepatocellular carcinoma and two with cutaneous melanoma.

The table came from immunoSEQ multiplex PCR; TCRdb's copy has only in-frame clones and leaves some out. Of some 76,000 clones listed, approximately 80% were seen once; the top ten hold roughly 2%. Blood got drawn at baseline, again on cycle 4 day 1, and then on cycle 7 day 1. Germline V lookup: CDR1 SGHRS, CDR2 YFSETQ. Trimming removed 4 bases from V and 2 bases from J; junction bases left unmatched: 5. The CDR3 has 15 amino acids. The sequencing used CD4+ or CD8+ T cells sorted from blood, collected in a trial of the OX40 agonist ivuxolimab. The chain carries TRBV5-1 and TRBJ2-5, with TRBD2 matching 10 bases. The clonotype originates from an adult with an advanced solid tumor such as melanoma, head and neck, liver or kidney cancer. The CDR3 region has the DNA TGCGCCAGCAGCCTAGGACTAGCGGAACAAGAGACCCAGTACTTC. Protein product: CASSLGLAEQETQYF. The variable domain in full, completed from reference TRBV5-1 and TRBJ2-5, reads KAGVTQTPRYLIKTRGQQVTLSCSPISGHRSVSWYQQTPGQGLQFLFEYFSETQRNKGNFPGRFSGRQFSNSRSEMNVSTLELGDSALYLCASSLGLAEQETQYFGPGTRLLVL.